This TCR beta chain was recorded in a study of T-cell reconstitution after alpha-beta-depleted transplantation in children. This CDR3 is built from 13 residues. Germline V gene data show CDR1 as SQVTM and CDR2 as ANQGSEA. Study-wide findings and caveats: Surviving recipient T cells and thymic progenitors underlay high day-60 TCRbeta diversity in some patients. Two months or so post-transplant, alpha-beta T cells reportedly derived from several hundred expanded graft clones.

A note on this clonotype: As yet, its antigen is unknown. This may be a read error, as it is one base from a much larger clone.

Preparation of the TCRbeta library was carried out with unique molecular identifiers. One entry per CDR3 protein, called by TCRdb with MiXCR from the PCR reads. The sample records some 120,000 distinct CDR3 sequences, roughly 23% being singletons. This specimen was PBMCs, mostly from graft donor cells, taken 180 days after TCRalphabeta/CD19-depleted stem cell transplant. V is TRBV29-1 and J is TRBJ2-1; tentatively, D is TRBD1 or TRBD2 (6 bases each). The origin of this receptor is a male patient between 2 and 10 years old who had a stem cell transplant for chronic granulomatous disease, so the T cells may come from the graft donor. CDR3 bases: TGCAGCGTTCTCGGGGGCCGGTACAATGAGCACTTCTTC. It codes for CSVLGGRYNEHFF.